The T cell receptor (beta chain) described here comes from a study of blood T cell repertoires in COVID-19. Background on the study: Samples representing acute and convalescent COVID-19 were sourced from the United States, Italy and Spain. In each case, the material was cDNA or gDNA derived from T cells, B-cell-depleted T cells, or PBMCs.

The table lists this clone with a count of one. Trimming left V 0 bases short and J 4 bases short, with 6 bases between. The germline CDR1 and CDR2 sequences are LGHNT and FRNRAP. The CDR3 totals 14 residues. Original methodology: Amplification from reference gene primers served as the basis for estimated nucleated cell counts. Clones were read by immunoSEQ multiplex PCR, and TCRdb kept only the in-frame ones, dropping some. V, J and clone size derive from that table, while D and trimming were established from the DNA sequence. The sample gives over 600,000 clones, approximately 90% of which show up once; more than 0.25% is in the top ten.

What was sequenced was peripheral blood. The sequence derives from a woman between 18 and 29 years old with acute or convalescent COVID-19. The J gene is TRBJ1-4, the V gene TRBV12-5; D possibly corresponds to TRBD1 (6 bases). CDR3: CASGLVGGNEKLFF. The CDR3 bases are TGTGCTAGTGGTTTGGTAGGGGGTAATGAAAAACTGTTTTTT.